This T cell receptor (beta chain) was profiled in a study of CD8 T cells in ankylosing spondylitis. TCRdb redid the calling of the 5' RACE reads with MiXCR, one entry per CDR3 protein. The sample includes 200,000 to 250,000 distinct CDR3 sequences, about 10% seen only once; the top ten take roughly a fifth. This clonotype came up many times. V was trimmed by 2 bases and J by 0 bases, leaving 19 bases between them. The CDR3 extends over 18 amino acids. Germline loops: CDR1 SGHAT, CDR2 FQNNGV. This TCR came from a male donor with ankylosing spondylitis or in good health (not recorded which). The sequencing sample was made of blood, either unsorted or a sorted T cell fraction (not recorded which). This chain uses TRBV11-2 with TRBJ1-1; no definite D call. The CDR3: CASSLTIRAGGVNTEAFF. The CDR3 DNA follows: TGTGCCAGCAGCTTAACTATTCGCGCAGGAGGAGTGAACACTGAAGCTTTCTTT. Variable domain in full (rest from reference TRBV11-2 and TRBJ1-1): EAGVAQSPRYKIIEKRQSVAFWCNPISGHATLYWYQQILGQGPKLLIQFQNNGVVDDSQLPKDRFSAERLKGVDSTLKIQPAKLEDSAVYLCASSLTIRAGGVNTEAFFGQGTRLTVV.